The clone carrying this T cell receptor beta chain was observed at least ten times. The CDR3 goes on 3 residues after the read ends, and that part is filled in from the germline J gene. The CDR3 sequence is 18 residues long. Trimming cost V 5 bases and J 4 bases; bases outside gene matches: 13. Germline V gene lookup returns CDR1 SGHVS and CDR2 FNYEAQ. The data derive from a study of T cell clonality in common variable immunodeficiency. Method: immunoSEQ multiplex PCR; TCRdb's copy keeps in-frame clones and lacks some. Listed for the sample are about 52,000 clones, none seen a single time. The sequencing sample was made of peripheral blood mononuclear cells. The TCR was taken from a person between 18 and 75 years old in good health. This chain links TRBV7-6 with TRBJ2-2, with 10 bases identical to TRBD1. The covered CDR3 bases are TGTGCCAGCAGCCCCAACACCGGGACAGGGGTATTCACCGGGGAG. Translation gives CASSPNTGTGVFTGE. The complete CDR3 protein is CASSPNTGTGVFTGELFF.